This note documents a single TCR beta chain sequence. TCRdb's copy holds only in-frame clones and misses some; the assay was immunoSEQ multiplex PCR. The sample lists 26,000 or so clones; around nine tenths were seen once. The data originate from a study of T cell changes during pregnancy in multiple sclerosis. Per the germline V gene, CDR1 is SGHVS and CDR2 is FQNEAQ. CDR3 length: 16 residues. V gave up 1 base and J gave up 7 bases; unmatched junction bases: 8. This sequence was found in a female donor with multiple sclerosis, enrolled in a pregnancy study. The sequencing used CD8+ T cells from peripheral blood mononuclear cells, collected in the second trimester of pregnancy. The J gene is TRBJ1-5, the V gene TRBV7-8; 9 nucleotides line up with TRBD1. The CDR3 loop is CASSLEGQGVWQPQHF. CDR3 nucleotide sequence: TGTGCCAGCAGCTTAGAGGGACAGGGCGTTTGGCAGCCCCAGCATTTT.